These 13 T cell receptor beta chains were sequenced from one sample in a study of OX40 agonist ivuxolimab in advanced cancers. TCRdb keeps only in-frame clones here, not all; method: immunoSEQ multiplex PCR. The sample carries about 35,000 clones, under 85% recorded once. This material consisted of CD4+ or CD8+ T cells sorted from blood, taken in a trial of the OX40 agonist ivuxolimab. The receptors were sampled from an adult with an advanced solid tumor such as melanoma, head and neck, liver or kidney cancer.

The chain joins TRBV11-3 to TRBJ2-1, with TRBD2 as a possible D gene (6 bases). V was clipped by 5 bases and J by 8 bases, with 22 bases between them. The germline gives CDR1 SGHNT, CDR2 YENEEA. The CDR3 totals 16 residues. CDR3 sequence: CASSTTGTRPGDEQFF. DNA of the CDR3: TGTGCCAGCAGCACTACTGGCACGCGCCCGGGAGATGAGCAGTTCTTC.

The chain couples TRBV11-3 to TRBJ2-5, with D maybe TRBD2 (6 bases). Trimming shortened V by 9 bases and J by 2 bases, and 22 bases separated the two germline ends. CDR1 is SGHNT and CDR2 is YENEEA in the germline V gene. CDR3 length equals 16 residues. The CDR3 sequence: CASSKQKAGPQETQYF. Here the CDR3 DNA reads TGTGCCAGTTCCAAACAAAAGGCGGGGCCGCAAGAGACCCAGTACTTC.

The chain carries TRBV6-6 and TRBJ2-7, with D tentatively TRBD1 or TRBD2 (5 bases each). The germline gives CDR1 MNHNY, CDR2 SVGAGI (reference sequence). The germline V and J ends were trimmed by 2 bases and 7 bases, with 12 bases remaining between them. The CDR3 is made up of 13 amino acids. CDR3 nucleotide sequence: TGTGCCAGCAGTTACCGGGACCTCGGGGAGCAGTACTTC. The encoded protein is CASSYRDLGEQYF.

This clone occurred once. The chain recombines TRBV7-6 with TRBJ2-7; D is perhaps TRBD2 (6 bases). The CDR3 covers 15 residues. V was shortened by 5 bases and J by 0 bases, with 14 bases between the two germline ends. Germline V lookup: CDR1 SGHVS, CDR2 FNYEAQ. This CDR3 is CASSLVRGNSYEQYF. In nucleotides, the CDR3 is TGTGCCAGCAGCCTAGTCCGGGGGAACTCCTACGAGCAGTACTTC.

CDR3 protein: CASSLAGPSYEQYF. CDR3 nucleotide sequence: TGTGCCAGCAGCTTGGCGGGGCCCTCCTACGAGCAGTACTTC. The chain combines TRBV5-6 with TRBJ2-7; the D gene could be TRBD1 or TRBD2 (5 bases each). Trimming shortened V by 0 bases and J by 0 bases, and 7 bases separated the two germline ends. The CDR3 is made up of 14 amino acids. Germline V gene data show CDR1 as SGHDT and CDR2 as YYEEEE. Full variable domain (remainder filled in from reference TRBV5-6 and TRBJ2-7): DAGVTQSPTHLIKTRGQQVTLRCSPKSGHDTVSWYQQALGQGPQFIFQYYEEEERQRGNFPDRFSGHQFPNYSSELNVNALLLGDSALYLCASSLAGPSYEQYFGPGTRLTVT.

This clone is deemed medium-sized. The V call is TRBV5-1, the J call TRBJ2-1; 7 bases map to TRBD1. CDR1 SGHRS and CDR2 YFSETQ come from the germline V gene. Unmatched junction bases numbered 5, after V lost 4 bases and J lost 7 bases. The CDR3 has 13 amino acids. CDR3 coding DNA: TGCGCCAGCAGCCTGAACAGGGGAAATGAGCAGTTCTTC. Protein: CASSLNRGNEQFF.

The chain links TRBV7-2 to TRBJ2-7; D unresolved. The germline CDR1 and CDR2 sequences are SGHTA and FQGNSA. Trimming took off 5 bases at V and 1 base at J, with 6 bases between the two ends. CDR3 length: 12 amino acids. This CDR3 reads CASSRTSYEQYF. CDR3 nucleotides: TGTGCCAGCAGCCGCACATCCTACGAGCAGTACTTC.

This sequence joins TRBV9 and TRBJ1-3; no reliable D call. The CDR3 length is 12 residues. Germline CDR1 is SGDLS and CDR2 is YYNGEE. Trimming pared 0 bases from V and 4 bases from J, leaving 2 bases between. As DNA, the CDR3 is TGTGCCAGCAGCGTAGAGGGAAACACCATATATTTT. Its translation is CASSVEGNTIYF.

The chain employs TRBV5-1 and TRBJ1-1; no definite D call. The germline V gene has CDR1 SGHRS and CDR2 YFSETQ. The CDR3 is made up of 15 amino acids. V gave up 0 bases and J gave up 4 bases, with 13 bases separating them. In DNA form, the CDR3 reads TGCGCCAGCAGCTTGGGGCGAGCTGGGGTCACTGAAGCTTTCTTT. Amino acids: CASSLGRAGVTEAFF.

This chain joins TRBV7-9 and TRBJ1-1; D gene unclear. V gave up 4 bases and J gave up 3 bases, with 12 bases separating them. CDR3 length: 14 amino acids. Germline CDR1 and CDR2: SEHNR and FQNEAQ (reference sequence). DNA of the CDR3: TGTGCCAGCAGCTACCGGGGAATGGACACTGAAGCTTTCTTT. This translates into CASSYRGMDTEAFF.

J is TRBJ2-1 and V is TRBV10-1; the D gene is possibly TRBD2 (5 bases). V lost 6 bases and J lost 7, with 10 bases in between. Per germline, CDR1 WNHNN and CDR2 SYGVQD (reference sequence). There are 12 residues in the CDR3. The DNA of the CDR3 is TGCGCCAGCAGCAAACGGGGTAATGAGCAGTTCTTC. It specifies CASSKRGNEQFF.

The chain recombines TRBV6-1 with TRBJ2-7; the D gene is possibly TRBD2 (5 bases). The CDR3 runs 14 residues. CDR1 MNHNS and CDR2 SASEGT come from the germline V gene. The ends were cut back, 8 bases at V and 3 bases at J, with 17 bases in the middle. CDR3: CASEGGRLFYEQYF. The DNA of the CDR3 is TGTGCCAGCGAAGGAGGCAGGCTCTTCTACGAGCAGTACTTC.

The gene calls are TRBV6-6 and TRBJ2-7; 7 nucleotides agree with TRBD1. Trimming at V came to 4 bases and at J to 7 bases, leaving 13 bases not matched to a gene. CDR3 length equals 15 residues. The germline gives CDR1 MNHNY, CDR2 SVGAGI (reference sequence). The CDR3 DNA sequence: TGTGCCAGCAGTTCCCGGGGACAGACCCTCTTGGAGCAGTACTTC. Translating gives CASSSRGQTLLEQYF.